This T cell receptor (beta chain) stems from a study of beta chain features in type 1 diabetes. Study in general: All samples combined gave roughly 100,000,000 sorted cells for examination.

Expressed TCRB transcripts got sequenced, as all isolated RNA was reverse transcribed. An average of approximately 4 million reads was obtained for naive, central memory and regulatory T cell samples. Clones were sequenced by immunoSEQ multiplex PCR, and TCRdb holds only the in-frame ones, with some missing. Found here are 640,000 or so clones, around an eighth of them singletons; the top ten hold 0.022%. CDR3 size: 15 residues. The V end lost 8 bases, the J end lost 8 bases, and 19 bases lay between the germline ends. Germline V gives CDR1 SNHLY, CDR2 FYNNEI. This clone appeared a few times. Its antigen remains unidentified. Notes on the study in general: VDJ junctions sequenced from type 1 diabetes patients showed fewer insertions and more deletions. In comparison with healthy donors, patients had naive, central memory and Treg TCRB repertoires that appeared more similar. Type 1 diabetes patients had TCRB CDR3s that were shorter (moderately but significantly so) in all four CD4+ subsets.

This chain uses TRBV2 with TRBJ1-6; D uncertain. The TCR comes from a man between 18 and 29 years old with type 1 diabetes. The source material was naive CD4+ T cells from blood. The CDR3 protein is CASPSGPNGDSPLHF. The CDR3 region has the DNA TGTGCCAGCCCATCTGGACCAAATGGGGATTCACCCCTCCACTTT.